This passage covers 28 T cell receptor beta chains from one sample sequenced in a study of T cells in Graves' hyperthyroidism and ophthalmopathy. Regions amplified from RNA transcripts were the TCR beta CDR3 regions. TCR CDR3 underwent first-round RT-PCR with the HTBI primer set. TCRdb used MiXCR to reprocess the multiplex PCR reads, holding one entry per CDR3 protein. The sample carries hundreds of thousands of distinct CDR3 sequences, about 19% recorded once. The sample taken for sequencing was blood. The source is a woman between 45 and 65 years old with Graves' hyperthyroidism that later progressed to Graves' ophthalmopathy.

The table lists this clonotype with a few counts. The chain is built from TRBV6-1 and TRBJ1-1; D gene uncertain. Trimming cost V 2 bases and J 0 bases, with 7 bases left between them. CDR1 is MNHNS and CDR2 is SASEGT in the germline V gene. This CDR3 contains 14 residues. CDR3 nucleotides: TGTGCCAGCAGTGAATATCGGCTGAACACTGAAGCTTTCTTT. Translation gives CASSEYRLNTEAFF.

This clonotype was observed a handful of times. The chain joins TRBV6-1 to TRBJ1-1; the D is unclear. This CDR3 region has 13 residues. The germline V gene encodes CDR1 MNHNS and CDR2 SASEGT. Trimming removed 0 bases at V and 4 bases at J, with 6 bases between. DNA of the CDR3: TGTGCCAGCAGTGAAGCTGAGACCACTGAAGCTTTCTTT. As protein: CASSEAETTEAFF.

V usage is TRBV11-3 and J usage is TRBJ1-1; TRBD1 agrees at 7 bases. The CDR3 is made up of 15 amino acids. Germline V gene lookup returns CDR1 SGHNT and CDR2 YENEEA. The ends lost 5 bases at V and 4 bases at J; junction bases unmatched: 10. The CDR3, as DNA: TGTGCCAGCAGCATCGAGACAGGGACCACCACTGAAGCTTTCTTT. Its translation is CASSIETGTTTEAFF. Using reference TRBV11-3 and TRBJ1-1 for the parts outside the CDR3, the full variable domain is EAGVVQSPRYKIIEKKQPVAFWCNPISGHNTLYWYLQNLGQGPELLIRYENEEAVDDSQLPKDRFSAERLKGVDSTLKIQPAELGDSAVYLCASSIETGTTTEAFFGQGTRLTVV.

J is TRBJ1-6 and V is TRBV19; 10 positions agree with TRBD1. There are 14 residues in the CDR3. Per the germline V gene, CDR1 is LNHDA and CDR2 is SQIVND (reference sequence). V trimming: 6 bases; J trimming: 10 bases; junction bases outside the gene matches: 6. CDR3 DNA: TGTGCCAGTAGCATCGACAGGGGGCAATCACCCCTCCACTTT. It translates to CASSIDRGQSPLHF.

CDR3 DNA: TGTGCCAGCAGCGGGGCCGGGGGCTTTACAGATACGCAGTATTTT. Translating gives CASSGAGGFTDTQYF. The rearrangement links TRBV11-2 to TRBJ2-3; the D call may be TRBD1 or TRBD2 (6 bases each). The V end was cut by 5 bases, the J end by 3 bases, with 15 bases between. The CDR3 runs to 15 residues. CDR1 SGHAT and CDR2 FQNNGV come from the germline V gene.

This CDR3 reads CSVEDEWTETNYGYTF. The CDR3 coding sequence is TGCAGCGTTGAAGACGAATGGACAGAGACTAACTATGGCTACACCTTC. This chain joins TRBV29-1 and TRBJ1-2; D is possibly TRBD1 (6 bases). This CDR3 comprises 16 residues. The germline V gene encodes CDR1 SQVTM and CDR2 ANQGSEA. With 0 bases removed from V and 0 bases from J, the gap between germline ends came to 14 bases.

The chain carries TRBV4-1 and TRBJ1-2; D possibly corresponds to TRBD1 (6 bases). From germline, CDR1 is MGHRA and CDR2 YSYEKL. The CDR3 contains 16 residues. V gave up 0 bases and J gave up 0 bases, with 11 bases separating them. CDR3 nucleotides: TGCGCCAGCAGCCAAGAAGTAGGACAGACTAACTATGGCTACACCTTC. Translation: CASSQEVGQTNYGYTF.

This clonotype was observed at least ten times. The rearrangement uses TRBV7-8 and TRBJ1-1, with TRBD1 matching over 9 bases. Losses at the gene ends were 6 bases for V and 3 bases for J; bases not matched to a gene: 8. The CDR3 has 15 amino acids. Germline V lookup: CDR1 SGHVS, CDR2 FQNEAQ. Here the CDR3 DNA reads TGTGCCAGCAGTAGACGCCGGGACAGGGACACTGAAGCTTTCTTT. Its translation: CASSRRRDRDTEAFF.

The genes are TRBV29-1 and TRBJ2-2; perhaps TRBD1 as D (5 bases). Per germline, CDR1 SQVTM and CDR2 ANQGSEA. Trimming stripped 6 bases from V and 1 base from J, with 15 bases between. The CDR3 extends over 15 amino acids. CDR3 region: CSVLQVGQNTGELFF. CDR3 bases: TGCAGCGTCCTCCAGGTGGGGCAGAACACCGGGGAGCTGTTTTTT.

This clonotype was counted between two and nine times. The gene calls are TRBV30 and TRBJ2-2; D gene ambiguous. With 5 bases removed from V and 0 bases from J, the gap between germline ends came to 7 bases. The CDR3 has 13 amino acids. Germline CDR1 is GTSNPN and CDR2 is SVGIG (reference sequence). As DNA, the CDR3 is TGTGCCTGGCAGATTACGAACACCGGGGAGCTGTTTTTT. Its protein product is CAWQITNTGELFF.

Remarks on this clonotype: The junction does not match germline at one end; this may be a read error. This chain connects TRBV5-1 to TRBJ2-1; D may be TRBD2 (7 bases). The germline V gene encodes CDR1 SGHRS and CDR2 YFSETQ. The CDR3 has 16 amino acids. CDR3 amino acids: CTSSLILFGGPNEQFF. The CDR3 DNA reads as TGCACCAGCAGCTTGATCTTATTCGGGGGGCCCAATGAGCAGTTCTTC.

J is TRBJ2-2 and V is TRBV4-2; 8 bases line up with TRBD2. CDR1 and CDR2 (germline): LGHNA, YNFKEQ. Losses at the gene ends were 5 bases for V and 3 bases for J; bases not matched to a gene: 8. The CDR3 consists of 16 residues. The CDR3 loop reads CASSSIAGIDTGELFF. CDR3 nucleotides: TGTGCCAGCAGCTCTATAGCGGGAATCGACACCGGGGAGCTGTTTTTT.

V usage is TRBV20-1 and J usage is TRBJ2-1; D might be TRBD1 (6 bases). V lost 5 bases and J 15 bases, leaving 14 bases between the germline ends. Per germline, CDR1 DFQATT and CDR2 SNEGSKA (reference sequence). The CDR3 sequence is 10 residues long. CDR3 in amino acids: CSAHGTRRFF. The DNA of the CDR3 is TGCAGTGCTCACGGGACACGACGGTTCTTC.

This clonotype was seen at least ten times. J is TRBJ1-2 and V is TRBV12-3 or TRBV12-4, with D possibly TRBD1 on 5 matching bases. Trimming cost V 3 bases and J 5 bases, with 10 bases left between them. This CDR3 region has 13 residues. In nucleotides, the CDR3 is TGTGCCAGCAGTTTGGGGGAATTGTATGGCTACACCTTC. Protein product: CASSLGELYGYTF.

CDR3 bases: TGTGCCAGCTCACCACGGGCAGGGCCGCCCGTGATACCTGAAGCTTTCTTT. Translated, it gives CASSPRAGPPVIPEAFF. This chain joins TRBV18 and TRBJ1-1, with D tentatively TRBD1 (5 bases). CDR1 and CDR2 from the germline V gene are KGHSH and LQKENI. Trimming removed 1 base from V and 6 bases from J, with 21 bases in between. The CDR3 extends over 17 amino acids. Full variable domain (remainder filled in from reference TRBV18 and TRBJ1-1): NAGVMQNPRHLVRRRGQEARLRCSPMKGHSHVYWYRQLPEEGLKFMVYLQKENIIDESGMPKERFSAEFPKEGPSILRIQQVVRGDSAAYFCASSPRAGPPVIPEAFFGQGTRLTVV.

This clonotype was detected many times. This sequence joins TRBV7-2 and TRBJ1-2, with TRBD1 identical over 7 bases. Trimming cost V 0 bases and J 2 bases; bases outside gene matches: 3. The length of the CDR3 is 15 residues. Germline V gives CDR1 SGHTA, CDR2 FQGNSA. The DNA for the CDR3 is TGTGCCAGCAGCTTAGCGGAAGGGGGCAACTATGGCTACACCTTC. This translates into CASSLAEGGNYGYTF.

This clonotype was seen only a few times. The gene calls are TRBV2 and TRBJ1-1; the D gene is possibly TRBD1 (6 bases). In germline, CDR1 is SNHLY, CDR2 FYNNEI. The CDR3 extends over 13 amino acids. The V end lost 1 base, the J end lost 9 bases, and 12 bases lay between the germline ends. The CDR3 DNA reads TGTGCCAGCAGTGAAGACAGGGAATGGCAAGCTTTCTTT. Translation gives CASSEDREWQAFF.

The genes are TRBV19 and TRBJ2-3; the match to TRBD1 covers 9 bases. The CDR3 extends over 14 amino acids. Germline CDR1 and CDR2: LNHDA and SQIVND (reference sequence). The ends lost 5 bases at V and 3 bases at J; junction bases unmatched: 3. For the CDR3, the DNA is TGTGCCAGTAGTTCCGGGACAGGGACAGATACGCAGTATTTT. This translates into CASSSGTGTDTQYF. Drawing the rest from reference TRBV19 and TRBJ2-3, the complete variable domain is DGGITQSPKYLFRKEGQNVTLSCEQNLNHDAMYWYRQDPGQGLRLIYYSQIVNDFQKGDIAEGYSVSREKKESFPLTVTSAQKNPTAFYLCASSSGTGTDTQYFGPGTRLTVL.

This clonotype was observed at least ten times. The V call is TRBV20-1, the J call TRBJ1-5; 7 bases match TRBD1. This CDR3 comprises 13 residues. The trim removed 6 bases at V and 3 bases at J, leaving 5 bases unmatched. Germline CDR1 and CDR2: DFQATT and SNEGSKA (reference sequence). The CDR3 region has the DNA TGCAGTGCCCCGAGGGGGCACAATCAGCCCCAGCATTTT. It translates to CSAPRGHNQPQHF.

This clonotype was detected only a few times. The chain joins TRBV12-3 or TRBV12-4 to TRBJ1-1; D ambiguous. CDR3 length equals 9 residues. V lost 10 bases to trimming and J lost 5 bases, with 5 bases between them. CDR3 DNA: TGTGCCATCCGGACTGAAGCTTTCTTT. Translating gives CAIRTEAFF.

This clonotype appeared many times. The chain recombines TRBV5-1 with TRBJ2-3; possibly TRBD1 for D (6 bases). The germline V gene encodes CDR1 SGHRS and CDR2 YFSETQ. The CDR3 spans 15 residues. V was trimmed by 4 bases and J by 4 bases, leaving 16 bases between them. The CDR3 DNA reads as TGCGCCAGCAGCCCACCAGGGGCGCAGGCAGATACGCAGTATTTT. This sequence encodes CASSPPGAQADTQYF.

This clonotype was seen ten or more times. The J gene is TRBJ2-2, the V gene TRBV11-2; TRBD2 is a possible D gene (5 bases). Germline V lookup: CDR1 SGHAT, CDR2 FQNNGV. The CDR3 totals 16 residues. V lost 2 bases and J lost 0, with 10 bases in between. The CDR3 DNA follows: TGTGCCAGCAGCTTATTCAGGAGGACGAACACCGGGGAGCTGTTTTTT. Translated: CASSLFRRTNTGELFF.

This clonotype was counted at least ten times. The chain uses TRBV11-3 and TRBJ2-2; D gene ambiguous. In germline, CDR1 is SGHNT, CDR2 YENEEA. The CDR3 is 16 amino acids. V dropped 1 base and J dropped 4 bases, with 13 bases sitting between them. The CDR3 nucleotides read TGTGCCAGCAGCTTAGGTTCTTCAGCGACCACCGGGGAGCTGTTTTTT. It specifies CASSLGSSATTGELFF.

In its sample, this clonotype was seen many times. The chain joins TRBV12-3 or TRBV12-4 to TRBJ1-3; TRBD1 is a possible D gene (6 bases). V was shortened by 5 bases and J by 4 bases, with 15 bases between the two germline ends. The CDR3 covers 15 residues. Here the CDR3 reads CASSARTGFGNTIYF. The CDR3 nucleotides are TGTGCCAGCAGTGCCCGTACAGGGTTCGGAAACACCATATATTTT.

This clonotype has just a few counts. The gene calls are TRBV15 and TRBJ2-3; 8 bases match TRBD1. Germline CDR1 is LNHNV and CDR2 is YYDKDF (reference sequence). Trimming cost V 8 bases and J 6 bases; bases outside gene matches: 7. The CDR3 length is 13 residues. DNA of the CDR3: TGTGCCACCCAGGGACAGGCGGCGGATACGCAGTATTTT. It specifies CATQGQAADTQYF. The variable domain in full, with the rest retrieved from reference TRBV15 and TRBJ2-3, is DAMVIQNPRYQVTQFGKPVTLSCSQTLNHNVMYWYQQKSSQAPKLLFHYYDKDFNNEADTPDNFQSRRPNTSFCFLDIRSPGLGDTAMYLCATQGQAADTQYFGPGTRLTVL.

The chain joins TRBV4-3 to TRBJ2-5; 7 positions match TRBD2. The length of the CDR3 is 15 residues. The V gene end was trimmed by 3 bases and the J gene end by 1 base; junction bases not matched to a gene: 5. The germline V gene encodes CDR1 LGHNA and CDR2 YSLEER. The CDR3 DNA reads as TGCGCCAGCAGCCAGGAACTAGCGCCCCAAGAGACCCAGTACTTC. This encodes CASSQELAPQETQYF.

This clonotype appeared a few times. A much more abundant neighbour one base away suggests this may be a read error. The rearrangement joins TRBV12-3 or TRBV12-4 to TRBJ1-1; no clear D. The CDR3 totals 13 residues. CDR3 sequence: CVSIGSGSTEAFF. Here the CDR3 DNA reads TGTGTCAGCATCGGGTCGGGTAGTACTGAAGCTTTCTTT.

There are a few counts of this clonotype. The CDR3 DNA sequence: TGTGCCACCAGCAGAGCTAACGACGGCCGTCGGCCCCTCCACTTT. The encoded protein is CATSRANDGRRPLHF. The rearrangement uses TRBV15 and TRBJ1-6, with D unresolved. The V gene's germline CDR1 is LNHNV and CDR2 YYDKDF (reference sequence). CDR3 length: 15 amino acids. V lost 1 base to trimming and J lost 13 bases, with 17 bases between them.